These 21 T cell receptor beta chains originate from one sample sequenced in a study of blood T cell repertoires in COVID-19. Profiled with immunoSEQ multiplex PCR; TCRdb holds only in-frame clones, not every one. The sample consists of about 260,000 clones, 88% of them appearing once. The sample was PBMCs or T cells enriched from blood (not recorded which). The receptors were sampled from a woman aged 40 to 49 who had been exposed to COVID-19.

V usage is TRBV7-9 and J usage is TRBJ2-7; the match to TRBD1 covers 11 bases. The CDR3 runs 16 residues. Trimming at V came to 5 bases and at J to 1 base, leaving 7 bases not matched to a gene. Germline V gene sequence: CDR1 SEHNR, CDR2 FQNEAQ (reference sequence). CDR3 amino acids: CASSPAGTGGSYEQYF. The CDR3 DNA reads TGTGCCAGCAGCCCCGCGGGGACAGGGGGTTCCTACGAGCAGTACTTC. The full variable domain, rest sourced from reference TRBV7-9 and TRBJ2-7, is DTGVSQNPRHKITKRGQNVTFRCDPISEHNRLYWYRQTLGQGPEFLTYFQNEAQLEKSRLLSDRFSAERPKGSFSTLEIQRTEQGDSAMYLCASSPAGTGGSYEQYFGPGTRLTVT.

J is TRBJ1-2 and V is TRBV7-8; TRBD1 agrees at 8 bases. CDR3 length: 15 amino acids. Germline trimming cut 1 base from V and 2 bases from J; bases unmatched to any gene: 3. The germline gives CDR1 SGHVS, CDR2 FQNEAQ. CDR3 in DNA: TGTGCCAGCAGCTTAGGCCGGACAGGGAACTATGGCTACACCTTC. This sequence encodes CASSLGRTGNYGYTF.

CDR3 residues: CATSATGAATTYEQYF. CDR3 sequence (DNA): TGTGCCACCAGTGCCACAGGGGCCGCGACAACCTACGAGCAGTACTTC. The chain links TRBV24-1 to TRBJ2-7, with 7 bases matching TRBD1. From germline, CDR1 is KGHDR and CDR2 SFDVKD. After removal of 5 bases from V and 2 bases from J, the junction contained 11 bases not matched to a gene. There are 16 residues in the CDR3.

The CDR3 DNA follows: TGTGCCAGCAGGAAGCAGGGGGGAAATTCACCCCTCCACTTT. It specifies CASRKQGGNSPLHF. V and J are TRBV3-1 (or the pseudogene TRBV3-2) and TRBJ1-6; 7 positions match TRBD1. The V segment lost 6 bases and the J segment 7 bases; nucleotides outside the gene matches: 6. CDR1 is LGHDT and CDR2 is YNNKEL in the germline V gene (reference sequence). This CDR3 spans 14 amino acids.

The CDR3 coding sequence is TGTGCCATCCACCGCGACAGGGTTGGAACCAACTATGGCTACACCTTC. Translating it yields CAIHRDRVGTNYGYTF. This rearrangement joins TRBV10-3 to TRBJ1-2, with TRBD1 matching over 7 bases. With 8 bases clipped from V and 2 bases from J, the junction kept 14 bases outside the gene matches. The germline V gene has CDR1 ENHRY and CDR2 SYGVKD. CDR3 length: 16 residues.

V usage is TRBV7-2 and J usage is TRBJ2-5, with TRBD2 matching over 13 bases. Germline-derived CDR1 and CDR2 are SGHTA and FQGNSA. V lost 6 bases, J lost 0 bases, and 4 bases stayed unmatched. The CDR3 is 16 residues long. DNA for the CDR3: TGTGCCAGCAGGCGTACTAGCGGGGGGGACCAAGAGACCCAGTACTTC. As protein: CASRRTSGGDQETQYF.

V is TRBV4-3 and J is TRBJ2-7, with TRBD2 matching 11 bases. The CDR3 totals 17 residues. CDR1 and CDR2 (germline): LGHNA, YSLEER. V trimming: 3 bases; J trimming: 0 bases; junction bases outside the gene matches: 7. This chain's CDR3 is CASSHLIAGGSSYEQYF. The CDR3 DNA sequence: TGCGCCAGCAGCCATCTCATAGCGGGGGGGAGCTCCTACGAGCAGTACTTC.

The V and J genes are TRBV7-9 and TRBJ2-7; TRBD1 matches at 8 bases. There are 14 residues in the CDR3. V lost 5 bases, J lost 3 bases, and 6 bases stayed unmatched. Germline CDR1 and CDR2: SEHNR and FQNEAQ (reference sequence). The CDR3 coding sequence is TGTGCCAGCAGCACGACAGGGGAGTTCTACGAGCAGTACTTC. This translates into CASSTTGEFYEQYF.

CDR3: CASSPRTGGWYGYTF. In DNA, the CDR3 is TGTGCCAGCAGCCCGAGGACAGGGGGTTGGTATGGCTACACCTTC. The V and J genes are TRBV13 and TRBJ1-2, with 10 bases fitting TRBD1. The germline V gene has CDR1 PRHDT and CDR2 FYEKMQ (reference sequence). V was clipped by 5 bases and J by 5 bases; unmatched bases: 8. This CDR3 has 15 residues.

The rearrangement uses TRBV30 and TRBJ2-7, with 11 bases lining up with TRBD1. V was pared by 3 bases and J by 3 bases, with 7 bases of the junction left unmatched. This CDR3 contains 15 residues. Germline CDR1 is GTSNPN and CDR2 is SVGIG (reference sequence). The CDR3 protein is CAWRAPGQGGYEQYF. CDR3 bases: TGTGCCTGGAGGGCCCCGGGACAGGGGGGCTACGAGCAGTACTTC.

The chain links TRBV7-2 to TRBJ2-7, with TRBD2 identical over 7 bases. Per germline, CDR1 SGHTA and CDR2 FQGNSA. V lost 1 base, J lost 2 bases, and 2 bases stayed unmatched. This CDR3 has 14 residues. Here the CDR3 reads CASSLGLAAYEQYF. As DNA, the CDR3 is TGTGCCAGCAGCTTAGGGCTAGCGGCCTACGAGCAGTACTTC.

This rearrangement joins TRBV14 to TRBJ1-3; D might be TRBD1 (5 bases). This CDR3 has 13 residues. Germline V lookup: CDR1 SGHDN, CDR2 FVKESK. V was trimmed by 4 bases and J by 3 bases, leaving 7 bases between them. The CDR3 coding sequence is TGTGCCAGCAGCCGGGGACTTGGAAACACCATATATTTT. It translates to CASSRGLGNTIYF.

The chain couples TRBV6-5 to TRBJ1-6; TRBD1 might be the D (5 bases). The V gene's germline CDR1 is MNHEY and CDR2 SVGAGI. V dropped 4 bases and J dropped 10 bases, with 17 bases sitting between them. CDR3 length equals 15 residues. The CDR3 here is CASSFLRTNTSPLHF. The CDR3 DNA is TGTGCCAGCAGTTTCCTCAGGACAAACACCTCACCCCTCCACTTT.

The table lists this clone with a count of one. The chain links TRBV4-2 to TRBJ1-2; TRBD1 matches 7 bases. The V gene's germline CDR1 is LGHNA and CDR2 YNFKEQ. The CDR3 loop spans 15 amino acids. With 0 bases clipped from V and 3 bases from J, the junction kept 4 bases outside the gene matches. The CDR3 reads CASSQDNRGDYGYTF. CDR3 coding DNA: TGTGCCAGCAGCCAAGATAACAGGGGAGACTATGGCTACACCTTC.

The chain links TRBV28 to TRBJ2-3; 9 nucleotides line up with TRBD2. The CDR3 covers 14 residues. The germline V gene encodes CDR1 MDHEN and CDR2 SYDVKM. V shed 3 bases and J 6 bases; nucleotides not matched to a gene: 4. The CDR3 sequence: CASSFSGRVDTQYF. The CDR3 DNA reads TGTGCCAGCAGTTTTAGCGGGAGAGTGGATACGCAGTATTTT.

This chain uses TRBV7-8 with TRBJ1-5; D is possibly TRBD1 (5 bases). The germline V and J ends were trimmed by 6 bases and 4 bases, with 16 bases remaining between them. The CDR3 has 15 residues. CDR1 and CDR2 (germline): SGHVS, FQNEAQ. DNA of the CDR3: TGTGCCAGCAGTTTCGGTGGCGGACAAAATCAGCCCCAGCATTTT. Translated, it gives CASSFGGGQNQPQHF.

This clone was detected a few times. The chain uses TRBV4-2 and TRBJ2-7, with TRBD1 matching over 9 bases. V was pared by 0 bases and J by 3 bases, with 3 bases of the junction left unmatched. Germline values: CDR1 LGHNA, CDR2 YNFKEQ. The CDR3 runs 15 residues. CDR3 amino acids: CASSQDETGGYEQYF. The DNA for the CDR3 is TGTGCCAGCAGCCAAGATGAGACAGGGGGCTACGAGCAGTACTTC.

This sequence joins TRBV11-1 and TRBJ2-1; D possibly corresponds to TRBD2 (5 bases). CDR1 SGHAT and CDR2 FQDESV come from the germline V gene (reference sequence). V was clipped by 3 bases and J by 7 bases, with 13 bases between them. The CDR3 spans 14 residues. The CDR3: CASSLIGVGNEQFF. CDR3 coding DNA: TGTGCCAGCAGCTTGATCGGGGTAGGGAATGAGCAGTTCTTC.

V and J are TRBV30 and TRBJ2-1; no firm D call. Per the germline V gene, CDR1 is GTSNPN and CDR2 is SVGIG (reference sequence). CDR3 length: 13 residues. The V and J ends lost 1 base and 3 bases respectively, with 7 bases between them. Here the CDR3 DNA reads TGTGCCTGGAGTGCACGACACTACAATGAGCAGTTCTTC. As protein: CAWSARHYNEQFF.

The chain links TRBV11-2 to TRBJ2-7; 8 bases are shared with TRBD1. The J segment lost 2 bases and the V segment lost 4 bases, leaving 4 bases of the junction unmatched. Germline V gives CDR1 SGHAT, CDR2 FQNNGV. The CDR3 is 14 residues long. The CDR3 DNA sequence: TGTGCCAGCAGCTCTGGACAGGGCCCCTACGAGCAGTACTTC. It specifies CASSSGQGPYEQYF.

The chain links TRBV25-1 to TRBJ2-1; 7 bases map to TRBD2. The J segment lost 8 bases and the V segment lost 4 bases, leaving 8 bases of the junction unmatched. Germline lookup yields CDR1 MGHDK and CDR2 SYGVNS. The CDR3 consists of 14 residues. The CDR3, as DNA: TGTGCCAGCAGTGCGTCGACTAGCATCGATGAGCAGTTCTTC. This translates into CASSASTSIDEQFF.